The 26 T cell receptor beta chains below come from one sample, sequenced in a study of a mutant IDH1 vaccine in newly diagnosed glioma. The protocol was immunoSEQ multiplex PCR, while the TCRdb copy is restricted to in-frame clones and leaves out a portion. The table includes 25,000 to 30,000 clones, 75% to 90% detected once. Stated time point: week 23, last vaccination. Every vaccine dose comprised 300 ug of mutant IDH1 20-mer peptide plus topical imiquimod. These TCRs' antigens remain unknown. Sequences were derived from PBMCs, sampled from a glioma patient whose treatment included an IDH1 peptide vaccine. These receptors originate from a woman under 30 with glioma.

The chain combines TRBV7-2 with TRBJ2-5; the D gene is possibly TRBD2 (5 bases). Trimming took 4 bases from V and 4 from J, leaving 10 bases between them. Germline loops: CDR1 SGHTA, CDR2 FQGNSA. The CDR3 is 13 amino acids. CDR3 region: CASSSRGGETQYF. For the CDR3, the DNA is TGTGCCAGCAGCTCACGAGGAGGAGAGACCCAGTACTTC.

The chain couples TRBV27 to TRBJ2-5, with 9 bases aligning to TRBD1. V was clipped by 2 bases and J by 5 bases; unmatched bases: 3. The CDR3 runs to 14 residues. Per the germline V gene, CDR1 is MNHEY and CDR2 is SMNVEV (reference sequence). The CDR3 region is CASSLTGGVETQYF. Written as DNA, the CDR3 is TGTGCCAGCAGTTTAACAGGGGGCGTTGAGACCCAGTACTTC.

Worth noting for this clone: Sequence at one end of the junction differs from germline and may be a read error. The gene calls are TRBV2 and TRBJ2-7, with 8 bases that match TRBD2. The CDR3 consists of 14 residues. CDR1 is SNHLY, CDR2 FYNNEI, per germline. Here the CDR3 reads CASSQAGVIHEQYF. The DNA for the CDR3 is TGTGCCAGCAGTCAAGCGGGAGTCATACACGAGCAGTACTTC.

The gene calls are TRBV27 and TRBJ1-1; 8 bases are shared with TRBD1. The CDR3 loop spans 16 amino acids. Germline CDR1 MNHEY, CDR2 SMNVEV (reference sequence). J gave up 1 base and V 4 bases, and 8 bases lay outside the gene matches. The CDR3 reads CASSSSDRGSNTEAFF. CDR3 in DNA: TGTGCCAGCAGTTCATCAGACAGGGGCTCGAACACTGAAGCTTTCTTT.

The rearrangement uses TRBV5-5 and TRBJ1-1, with D tentatively TRBD1 (6 bases). Trimming pared 3 bases from V and 0 bases from J, leaving 6 bases between. This CDR3 spans 13 amino acids. Germline V CDR1 and CDR2: SGHKS, YYEKEE (reference sequence). CDR3 in amino acids: CASSWTVNTEAFF. The CDR3 nucleotides read TGTGCCAGCAGCTGGACAGTGAACACTGAAGCTTTCTTT.

This rearrangement joins TRBV5-5 to TRBJ2-7; unclear D gene. Looked up from germline, CDR1 is SGHKS and CDR2 is YYEKEE (reference sequence). This CDR3 spans 14 amino acids. V lost 3 bases and J lost 3, with 13 bases in between. CDR3 loop: CASSSLQSLYEQYF. CDR3 DNA: TGTGCCAGCAGCTCCTTACAGTCTCTCTACGAGCAGTACTTC. Based on the CDR3 plus reference TRBV5-5 and TRBJ2-7, the full variable domain is DAGVTQSPTHLIKTRGQQVTLRCSPISGHKSVSWYQQVLGQGPQFIFQYYEKEERGRGNFPDRFSARQFPNYSSELNVNALLLGDSALYLCASSSLQSLYEQYFGPGTRLTVT.

The chain carries TRBV5-8 and TRBJ2-5, with TRBD1 matching 7 bases. Germline-derived CDR1 and CDR2 are SGHTS and YDEGEE. This CDR3 has 15 amino acids. The J segment lost 2 bases and the V segment lost 4 bases, leaving 8 bases of the junction unmatched. CDR3: CASSIQTTGQETQYF. CDR3 sequence (DNA): TGTGCCAGCAGCATACAAACGACAGGGCAAGAGACCCAGTACTTC. Variable domain in full (rest from reference TRBV5-8 and TRBJ2-5): EAGVTQSPTHLIKTRGQQATLRCSPISGHTSVYWYQQALGLGLQFLLWYDEGEERNRGNFPPRFSGRQFPNYSSELNVNALELEDSALYLCASSIQTTGQETQYFGPGTRLLVL.

The V call is TRBV7-8, the J call TRBJ2-7; D gene ambiguous. V was pared by 7 bases and J by 0 bases, with 13 bases between. The CDR3 covers 14 residues. Germline CDR1 reads SGHVS; CDR2 reads FQNEAQ. The CDR3 nucleotides read TGTGCCAGCATGACTGCAATTAACTCCTACGAGCAGTACTTC. Encoded protein: CASMTAINSYEQYF. Drawing the rest from reference TRBV7-8 and TRBJ2-7, the complete variable domain is GAGVSQSPRYKVAKRGQDVALRCDPISGHVSLFWYQQALGQGPEFLTYFQNEAQLDKSGLPSDRFFAERPEGSVSTLKIQRTQQEDSAVYLCASMTAINSYEQYFGPGTRLTVT.

V and J are TRBV6-6 and TRBJ2-2, with D possibly being TRBD1 (5 bases). The CDR3 runs to 13 residues. V lost 8 bases to trimming and J lost 0 bases, with 7 bases between them. The germline V gene encodes CDR1 MNHNY and CDR2 SVGAGI (reference sequence). CDR3 region: CASDRANTGELFF. The DNA of the CDR3 is TGTGCCAGCGACAGAGCGAACACCGGGGAGCTGTTTTTT.

This chain links TRBV18 with TRBJ1-1; D unresolved. The germline gives CDR1 KGHSH, CDR2 LQKENI. V shed 6 bases and J shed 0 bases, with 11 bases lying between them. The CDR3 loop spans 14 amino acids. CDR3 amino acids: CASSKDGMNTEAFF. CDR3 sequence (DNA): TGTGCCAGCTCCAAGGACGGGATGAACACTGAAGCTTTCTTT.

The J gene is TRBJ2-7, the V gene TRBV29-1; 7 bases map to TRBD2. CDR3 length: 14 amino acids. Germline V gene data show CDR1 as SQVTM and CDR2 as ANQGSEA. V lost 7 bases and J lost 6; bases outside the gene matches: 15. The CDR3: CSALGGGLWGEQYF. The CDR3, as DNA: TGCAGCGCCCTTGGCGGGGGACTATGGGGCGAGCAGTACTTC.

This clone was seen just once. The chain has TRBV13 and TRBJ2-1; D gene unclear. From germline, CDR1 is PRHDT and CDR2 FYEKMQ (reference sequence). CDR3 size: 15 residues. Trimming took off 0 bases at V and 3 bases at J, with 9 bases between the two ends. In nucleotides, the CDR3 is TGTGCCAGCAGCTTAGGTGGGCTGGTCTACAATGAGCAGTTCTTC. Translation gives CASSLGGLVYNEQFF.

The gene calls are TRBV5-6 and TRBJ2-7, with D perhaps matching TRBD1 or TRBD2 (5 bases each). Germline CDR1 reads SGHDT; CDR2 reads YYEEEE. V was shortened by 4 bases and J by 0 bases, with 14 bases between the two germline ends. The CDR3 loop spans 15 amino acids. The CDR3 DNA reads as TGTGCCAGCAGCCCGGGACCAACATTCTCCTACGAGCAGTACTTC. This sequence encodes CASSPGPTFSYEQYF.

The J gene is TRBJ1-2, the V gene TRBV9; 9 bases are a match to TRBD1. V gave up 4 bases and J gave up 5 bases; unmatched junction bases: 9. CDR1 and CDR2 (germline): SGDLS, YYNGEE. This CDR3 contains 15 residues. The CDR3 protein is CASSPRDRDYYGYTF. For the CDR3, the DNA is TGTGCCAGCAGCCCCAGGGACAGGGACTATTATGGCTACACCTTC.

This chain uses TRBV27 with TRBJ1-1; D call uncertain. Between the trimmed V and J ends, which lost 4 bases and 5 bases, there was a span of 14 bases. In germline, CDR1 is MNHEY, CDR2 SMNVEV (reference sequence). The CDR3 totals 14 residues. Written as DNA, the CDR3 is TGTGCCAGCAGTTCAGTTAGCTTGGCGACTGAAGCTTTCTTT. It codes for CASSSVSLATEAFF.

J is TRBJ1-5 and V is TRBV19; tentative D call: TRBD1 (6 bases). Trimming cost V 9 bases and J 0 bases, with 24 bases left between them. CDR1 is LNHDA, CDR2 SQIVND, per germline (reference sequence). There are 18 residues in the CDR3. The CDR3 DNA reads TGTGCCAGCTCCCTCTCCTCCAAGGGGGGGAATAGCAATCAGCCCCAGCATTTT. As protein: CASSLSSKGGNSNQPQHF.

This sequence joins TRBV2 and TRBJ1-5; no clear D. The V and J ends lost 6 bases and 3 bases respectively, with 15 bases between them. The germline CDR1 and CDR2 sequences are SNHLY and FYNNEI. This CDR3 spans 15 amino acids. The CDR3: CASSPSIGDNQPQHF. The CDR3, as DNA: TGTGCCAGCAGCCCCTCCATCGGCGACAATCAGCCCCAGCATTTT.

This chain links TRBV30 with TRBJ2-7; tentative D call: TRBD2 (5 bases). Trimming took off 0 bases at V and 3 bases at J, with 18 bases between the two ends. Germline lookup yields CDR1 GTSNPN and CDR2 SVGIG (reference sequence). The CDR3 consists of 16 residues. CDR3 residues: CAWSVQFSARDYEQYF. As DNA, the CDR3 is TGTGCCTGGAGTGTACAATTCTCAGCGAGGGACTACGAGCAGTACTTC.

There are a few counts of this clone. The chain employs TRBV6-1 and TRBJ1-1, with D hard to call. The germline V gene has CDR1 MNHNS and CDR2 SASEGT. The CDR3 has 13 amino acids. The V end was cut by 2 bases, the J end by 1 base, with 5 bases between. The CDR3 protein is CASSEWWNTEAFF. The CDR3 nucleotides read TGTGCCAGCAGTGAATGGTGGAACACTGAAGCTTTCTTT.

This rearrangement joins TRBV7-2 to TRBJ1-5; D gene ambiguous. CDR1 is SGHTA and CDR2 is FQGNSA in the germline V gene. V lost 4 bases and J 0 bases, leaving 7 bases between the germline ends. The CDR3 spans 14 residues. The CDR3 reads CASSSEYSNQPQHF. CDR3 sequence (DNA): TGTGCCAGCAGCTCGGAATATAGCAATCAGCCCCAGCATTTT.

Judged by abundance, this clone is medium-sized. The chain carries TRBV5-1 and TRBJ1-1; D unresolved. V shed 3 bases and J shed 0 bases, with 6 bases lying between them. Germline lookup yields CDR1 SGHRS and CDR2 YFSETQ. The CDR3 totals 13 residues. In DNA form, the CDR3 reads TGCGCCAGCAGCTGGACCGTGAACACTGAAGCTTTCTTT. It codes for CASSWTVNTEAFF. The full variable domain, its missing parts supplied by reference TRBV5-1 and TRBJ1-1, is KAGVTQTPRYLIKTRGQQVTLSCSPISGHRSVSWYQQTPGQGLQFLFEYFSETQRNKGNFPGRFSGRQFSNSRSEMNVSTLELGDSALYLCASSWTVNTEAFFGQGTRLTVV.

The CDR3 region is CASSRTGLNEKLFF. The DNA of the CDR3 is TGTGCCAGTAGTCGGACAGGGCTTAATGAAAAACTGTTTTTT. The chain recombines TRBV19 with TRBJ1-4; TRBD1 matches at 8 bases. This CDR3 is 14 amino acids long. The ends lost 5 bases at V and 4 bases at J; junction bases unmatched: 3. Germline V lookup: CDR1 LNHDA, CDR2 SQIVND (reference sequence). Full variable domain (outside the CDR3, taken from reference TRBV19 and TRBJ1-4): DGGITQSPKYLFRKEGQNVTLSCEQNLNHDAMYWYRQDPGQGLRLIYYSQIVNDFQKGDIAEGYSVSREKKESFPLTVTSAQKNPTAFYLCASSRTGLNEKLFFGSGTQLSVL.

The chain carries TRBV6-5 and TRBJ2-7, with TRBD1 as a possible D gene (6 bases). Germline V CDR1 and CDR2: MNHEY, SVGAGI. V gave up 6 bases and J gave up 6 bases, with 18 bases separating them. This CDR3 region has 14 residues. CDR3: CASRKQGSRGEQYF. CDR3 coding DNA: TGTGCCAGCAGGAAACAGGGTTCTAGGGGCGAGCAGTACTTC.

The genes are TRBV2 and TRBJ1-6; D ambiguous. Trimming removed 5 bases from V and 5 bases from J, with 13 bases in between. The CDR3 runs to 15 residues. The germline V gene has CDR1 SNHLY and CDR2 FYNNEI. The DNA of the CDR3 is TGTGCCAGCAGTCCACTGACCCAGAATAATTCACCCCTCCACTTT. Translation gives CASSPLTQNNSPLHF.

The genes are TRBV4-3 and TRBJ2-3; unclear D gene. Germline V CDR1 and CDR2: LGHNA, YSLEER. CDR3 length: 18 amino acids. Trimming removed 0 bases at V and 0 bases at J, with 16 bases between. CDR3 coding DNA: TGCGCCAGCAGCCAAGACCCCCCCAAAGTTACTAGCACAGATACGCAGTATTTT. Its protein product is CASSQDPPKVTSTDTQYF.

The chain recombines TRBV30 with TRBJ2-1; D may be TRBD1 or TRBD2 (5 bases each). V was shortened by 5 bases and J by 5 bases, with 19 bases between the two germline ends. Germline V CDR1 and CDR2: GTSNPN, SVGIG (reference sequence). There are 15 residues in the CDR3. CDR3 loop: CAWVGASGPHNEQFF. CDR3 DNA: TGTGCCTGGGTCGGGGCGTCCGGGCCCCACAATGAGCAGTTCTTC.